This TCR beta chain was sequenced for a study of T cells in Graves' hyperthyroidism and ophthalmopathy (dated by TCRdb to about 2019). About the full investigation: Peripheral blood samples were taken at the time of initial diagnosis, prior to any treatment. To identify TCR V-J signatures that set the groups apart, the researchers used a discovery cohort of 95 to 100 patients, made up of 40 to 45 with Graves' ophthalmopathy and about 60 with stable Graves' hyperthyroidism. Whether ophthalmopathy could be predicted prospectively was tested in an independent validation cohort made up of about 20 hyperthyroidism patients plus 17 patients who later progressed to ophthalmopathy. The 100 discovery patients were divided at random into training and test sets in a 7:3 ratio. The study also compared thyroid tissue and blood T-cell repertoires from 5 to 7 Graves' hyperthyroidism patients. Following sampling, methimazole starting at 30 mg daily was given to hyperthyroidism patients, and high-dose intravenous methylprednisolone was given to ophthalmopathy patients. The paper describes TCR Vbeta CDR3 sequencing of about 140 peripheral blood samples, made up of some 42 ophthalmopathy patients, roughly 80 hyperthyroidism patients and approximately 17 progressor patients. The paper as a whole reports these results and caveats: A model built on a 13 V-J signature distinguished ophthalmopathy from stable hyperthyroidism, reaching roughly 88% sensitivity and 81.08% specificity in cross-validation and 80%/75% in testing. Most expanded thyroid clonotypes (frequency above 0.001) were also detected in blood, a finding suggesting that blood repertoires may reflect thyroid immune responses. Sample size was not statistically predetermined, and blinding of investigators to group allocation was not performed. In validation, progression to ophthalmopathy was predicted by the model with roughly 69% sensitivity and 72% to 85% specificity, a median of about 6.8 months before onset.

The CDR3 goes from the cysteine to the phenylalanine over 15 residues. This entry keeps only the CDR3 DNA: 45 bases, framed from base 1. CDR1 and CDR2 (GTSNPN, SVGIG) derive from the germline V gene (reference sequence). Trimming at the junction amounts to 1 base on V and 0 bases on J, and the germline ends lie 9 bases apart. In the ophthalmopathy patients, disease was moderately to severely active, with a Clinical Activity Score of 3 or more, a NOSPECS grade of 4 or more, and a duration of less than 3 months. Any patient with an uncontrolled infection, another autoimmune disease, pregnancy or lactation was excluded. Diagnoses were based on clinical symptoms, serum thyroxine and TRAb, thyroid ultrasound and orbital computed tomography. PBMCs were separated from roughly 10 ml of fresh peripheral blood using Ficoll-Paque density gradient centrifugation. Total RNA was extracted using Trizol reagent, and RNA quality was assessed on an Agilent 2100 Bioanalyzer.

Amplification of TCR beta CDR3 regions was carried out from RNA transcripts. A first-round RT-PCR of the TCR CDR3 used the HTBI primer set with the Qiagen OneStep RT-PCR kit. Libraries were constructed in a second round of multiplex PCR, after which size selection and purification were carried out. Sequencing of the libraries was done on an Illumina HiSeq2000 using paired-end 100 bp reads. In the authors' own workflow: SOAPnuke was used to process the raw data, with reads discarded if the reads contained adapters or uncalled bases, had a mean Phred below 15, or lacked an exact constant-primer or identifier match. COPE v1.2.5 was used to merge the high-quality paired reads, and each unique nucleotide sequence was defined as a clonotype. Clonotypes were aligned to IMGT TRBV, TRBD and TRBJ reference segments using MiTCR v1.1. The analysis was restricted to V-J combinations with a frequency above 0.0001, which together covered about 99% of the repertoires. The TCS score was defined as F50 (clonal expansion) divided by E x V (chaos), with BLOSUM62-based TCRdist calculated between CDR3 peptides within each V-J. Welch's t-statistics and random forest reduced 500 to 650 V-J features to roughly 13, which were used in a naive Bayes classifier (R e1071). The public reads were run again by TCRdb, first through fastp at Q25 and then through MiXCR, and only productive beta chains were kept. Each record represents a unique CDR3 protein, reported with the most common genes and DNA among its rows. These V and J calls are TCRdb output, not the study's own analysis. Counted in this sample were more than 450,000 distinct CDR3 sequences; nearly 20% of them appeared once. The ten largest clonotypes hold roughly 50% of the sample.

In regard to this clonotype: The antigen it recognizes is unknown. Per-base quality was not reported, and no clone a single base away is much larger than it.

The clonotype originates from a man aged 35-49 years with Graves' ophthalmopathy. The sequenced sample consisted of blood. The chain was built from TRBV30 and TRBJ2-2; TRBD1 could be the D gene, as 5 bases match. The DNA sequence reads TGTGCCTGGAGTGACAGGATACCGAACACCGGGGAGCTGTTTTTT. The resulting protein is CAWSDRIPNTGELFF. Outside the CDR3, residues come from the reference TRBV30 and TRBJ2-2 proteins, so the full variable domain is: SQTIHQWPATLVQPVGSPLSLECTVEGTSNPNLYWYRQAAGRGLQLLFYSVGIGQISSEVPQNLSASRPQDRQFILSSKKLLLSDSGFYLCAWSDRIPNTGELFFGEGSRLTVL.